This is a list of T cell receptor beta chains from one sample in a study of OX40 agonist ivuxolimab in advanced cancers. TCRdb's table, derived via immunoSEQ multiplex PCR, lists solely in-frame clones and lacks some. Among more than 50,000 clones listed, 70% to 90% were seen once. The material sequenced was CD4+ or CD8+ T cells sorted from blood, taken in a trial of the OX40 agonist ivuxolimab. All receptors derive from an adult with an advanced solid tumor such as melanoma, head and neck, liver or kidney cancer. The CDR3 runs from the conserved cysteine through the conserved F or W. D genes are given only for firm matches.

d_call	v_call	cdr3_aa
TRBD1	TRBV11-3	CASSPDRGETQYF
.	TRBV5-1	CASSPGGRAGANVLTF
TRBD2	TRBV2	CASSPGLAGWMNTGELFF
.	TRBV5-4	CASSFGSRRSYGYTF
TRBD2	TRBV13	CASSSSAGGISDTQYF
.	TRBV7-9	CASSTTGTYEQYF
TRBD1	TRBV20-1	CSAGNRGEAFF
.	TRBV5-1	CASSLLGNTEAFF
TRBD1	TRBV7-2	CASSLDRGYYEQYF
.	TRBV5-1	CASSLGTTNEKLFF
TRBD1	TRBV10-1	CASSESRDRDGYTF
.	TRBV11-3	CASSPLGGGRYNEQFF
TRBD1	TRBV10-1	CASRRDRNSEQYF
.	TRBV6-5	CASSYSRGQEFF
TRBD1	TRBV18	CASSRDRDNTGELFF
.	TRBV18	CASSRDGTGGYSPLHF
.	TRBV7-9	CASSFLAYGYTF
.	TRBV5-1	CASSLYVSGNYGYTF
TRBD1	TRBV5-4	CASGDSLNTEAFF
.	TRBV19	CASRNRAGGRNTEAFF
TRBD2	TRBV10-3	CATDRAGGRTDTQYF
TRBD2	TRBV5-1	CASSLFSSGYTDTQYF
.	TRBV18	CASSPSGINEKLFF
.	TRBV5-1	CASSSSGGRNTEAFF
TRBD1	TRBV10-1	CASPRDRGWSTYNSPLHF
TRBD1	TRBV5-1	CASSLDRGRGEQYF
.	TRBV6-5	CATWPGDYGYTF
.	TRBV27	CASSPGGQGRAETQYF
.	TRBV2	CAGRYAGTGNTIYF
.	TRBV19	CASSPGVNYGYTF
TRBD2	TRBV12-5	CASGRPGRAYFYEQYF
.	TRBV5-3	CARSLVASTVLDTQYF
TRBD1	TRBV11-3	CASSLAATGRTFF
.	TRBV6-1	CASSEFTVGAYEQYF